These 12 T cell receptor beta chains originate from one sample sequenced in a study of blood T cell repertoires in COVID-19. Clones were sequenced by immunoSEQ multiplex PCR, and TCRdb holds only the in-frame ones, with some missing. The table shows about 58,000 clones, with roughly 79% occurring only once. Sequenced: peripheral blood. Every receptor here comes from a human donor in a cohort sampled during active COVID-19.

This clone was seen more than once but under ten times. The genes are TRBV11-2 and TRBJ2-7; D perhaps matches TRBD1 (5 bases). This CDR3 region has 15 residues. V lost 0 bases and J lost 4, with 13 bases in between. Germline V lookup: CDR1 SGHAT, CDR2 FQNNGV. This CDR3 is CASSLDGPGPYEQYF. CDR3 sequence (DNA): TGTGCCAGCAGCTTAGATGGGCCAGGGCCTTACGAGCAGTACTTC. The full variable domain, its missing parts supplied by reference TRBV11-2 and TRBJ2-7, is EAGVAQSPRYKIIEKRQSVAFWCNPISGHATLYWYQQILGQGPKLLIQFQNNGVVDDSQLPKDRFSAERLKGVDSTLKIQPAKLEDSAVYLCASSLDGPGPYEQYFGPGTRLTVT.

V gene TRBV7-2 combines with J gene TRBJ2-7, with 11 bases lining up with TRBD2. Germline V CDR1 and CDR2: SGHTA, FQGNSA. V trimming: 2 bases; J trimming: 4 bases; junction bases outside the gene matches: 13. The CDR3 loop spans 18 amino acids. The CDR3 sequence: CASSLWTLAGGQSYEQYF. The CDR3, as DNA: TGTGCCAGCAGCTTATGGACCCTAGCGGGAGGCCAGTCGTACGAGCAGTACTTC.

V and J are TRBV28 and TRBJ1-5, with 9 nucleotides matching TRBD1. With 10 bases clipped from V and 6 bases from J, the junction kept 10 bases outside the gene matches. There are 14 residues in the CDR3. Looked up from germline, CDR1 is MDHEN and CDR2 is SYDVKM. CDR3 protein: CAISNRGRSQPQHF. The CDR3 DNA is TGTGCCATCTCAAACAGGGGGCGTAGTCAGCCCCAGCATTTT.

In its sample, this clone was seen a few times. V gene TRBV30 combines with J gene TRBJ1-3; D is uncertain. V was clipped by 0 bases and J by 4 bases, with 7 bases between them. The CDR3 extends over 13 amino acids. Germline CDR1 is GTSNPN and CDR2 is SVGIG (reference sequence). CDR3 nucleotide sequence: TGTGCCTGGAGTGTTGGAGGGGGAAACACCATATATTTT. Amino acid sequence: CAWSVGGGNTIYF.

The chain combines TRBV5-4 with TRBJ1-2; D remains ambiguous. CDR3 length: 15 residues. Germline CDR1 is SGHNT and CDR2 is YYREEE (reference sequence). With 3 bases removed from V and 2 bases from J, the gap between germline ends came to 14 bases. CDR3 in amino acids: CASSSEVRANYGYTF. The CDR3 DNA reads TGTGCCAGCAGCTCGGAGGTCAGAGCAAACTATGGCTACACCTTC.

The rearrangement links TRBV5-4 to TRBJ1-2; a possible D gene is TRBD1 (6 bases). The CDR3 extends over 13 amino acids. Trimming removed 2 bases at V and 8 bases at J, with 13 bases between. Germline values: CDR1 SGHNT, CDR2 YYREEE (reference sequence). In nucleotides, the CDR3 is TGTGCCAGCAGCTTTCGGGGGGCCATGGGCTACACCTTC. Its protein product is CASSFRGAMGYTF.

The rearrangement joins TRBV6-2 or TRBV6-3 to TRBJ1-1; TRBD1 matches at 10 bases. This CDR3 is built from 17 residues. J gave up 0 bases and V 6 bases, and 10 bases lay outside the gene matches. Germline V gene lookup returns CDR1 MNHEY and CDR2 SVGEGT. CDR3: CASSPGQGVVVNTEAFF. CDR3 nucleotide sequence: TGTGCCAGCAGCCCTGGACAGGGGGTTGTCGTGAACACTGAAGCTTTCTTT.

This chain connects TRBV30 to TRBJ1-1, with a possible D match to TRBD1 (5 bases). Deletions cut 3 bases from V and 6 bases from J, with 29 bases between. The CDR3 length is 18 residues. Germline assignment: CDR1 GTSNPN and CDR2 SVGIG (reference sequence). CDR3 sequence reads: CAWSADLGGFTPNPEAFF. CDR3 nucleotides: TGTGCCTGGAGCGCCGACCTCGGGGGGTTTACCCCTAATCCTGAAGCTTTCTTT.

The chain joins TRBV3-1 (or the pseudogene TRBV3-2) to TRBJ2-3; TRBD2 aligns across 11 bases. The CDR3 contains 15 residues. Looked up from germline, CDR1 is LGHDT and CDR2 is YNNKEL (reference sequence). Losses at the gene ends were 4 bases for V and 4 bases for J; bases not matched to a gene: 4. The CDR3 DNA reads TGTGCCAGCAGCCCCGGGACTAGCGGCCCAGATACGCAGTATTTT. Its protein product is CASSPGTSGPDTQYF.

The chain has TRBV5-1 and TRBJ1-1; D is perhaps TRBD1 (5 bases). Trimming pared 5 bases from V and 7 bases from J, leaving 21 bases between. Per the germline V gene, CDR1 is SGHRS and CDR2 is YFSETQ. The CDR3 is 15 residues long. CDR3 sequence: CASRAGPGGVNEAFF. The CDR3 DNA follows: TGCGCCAGCAGGGCCGGACCGGGGGGTGTTAATGAAGCTTTCTTT.

CDR3 bases: TGTGCCAGCAGCTCGACAGATCAAGAGACCCAGTACTTC. The encoded protein is CASSSTDQETQYF. This chain links TRBV21-1 with TRBJ2-5; TRBD1 was called by the table and not checked on the DNA. TRBV21-1 is reported as a pseudogene. The CDR3 spans 13 residues.

This chain connects TRBV28 to TRBJ2-7; 11 bases match TRBD2. The CDR3 consists of 14 residues. Germline V CDR1 and CDR2: MDHEN, SYDVKM. Trimming cost V 4 bases and J 5 bases; bases outside gene matches: 4. The CDR3 nucleotides are TGTGCCAGCAGTTCGGGACTAGCGGACAACGAGCAGTACTTC. It is translated as CASSSGLADNEQYF.